The sequence of this T cell receptor (beta chain) was determined in a study of identical twins. This CDR3 contains 15 residues. Per germline, CDR1 DFQATT and CDR2 SNEGSKA (reference sequence). With 1 base clipped from V and 6 bases from J, the junction kept 7 bases outside the gene matches. TCRdb re-called the 5' RACE reads with MiXCR, one entry per CDR3 protein. The profile shows some 500,000 distinct CDR3 sequences, approximately 14% of them singletons. These same data were also listed under a study on yellow fever vaccine responses in identical twins.

The chain links TRBV20-1 to TRBJ2-7; 12 bases match TRBD2. The receptor comes from a woman aged 18-29 years in good health. Sequencing was performed on CD4+ T cells sorted from blood. The CDR3 DNA follows: TGCAGTGCTAGAGCTACGACTAGCGGGAGTGCCGAGCAGTACTTC. Translating gives CSARATTSGSAEQYF.